This TCR beta chain was obtained from a study of early T cells in non-severe SARS-CoV-2 infection listed by TCRdb under 2021. A note on the overall study: TCR sequencing used bulk RNA from unsorted whole blood, so alpha and beta chains could not be paired.

Libraries were made using 5' RACE. Sequencing used a NextSeq 500. Unique molecular identifiers were attached to individual cDNA molecules in the TCR library protocol so that sequencing error and PCR bias could be corrected. TCR alpha and beta chains were both sequenced, and the abundances of alpha and beta sequences in each sample were closely correlated with each other. The source study handled its data this way. Decombinator V4 was used to annotate TCR sequences for V gene, J gene and CDR3. Expanded TCRs were defined as changing significantly between any two time points under a Poisson model with p below 0.0001. Abundances of TCRs were expressed as counts per million after normalisation to the total number of TCRs sequenced in each sample. VDJdb, accessed on 1 November 2021, was searched for TCRs annotated for CMV, EBV and SARS-CoV-2, and TCRs annotated for more than one antigen were excluded. TCRdb ran its own pipeline on the public reads, namely fastp trimming at Q25 and MiXCR clone calling, and kept in-frame beta chains. Identical CDR3 protein sequences are pooled into one entry, listed with their most common genes and DNA. The V and J calls were determined by TCRdb, not by the authors. This sample gives 15,000 to 20,000 distinct CDR3 sequences in total; around 5.6% of them show up just once. The ten largest clones capture roughly 6.8% of the sample.

There are many counts of this clonotype. Its antigen specificity is not known. No much larger clone exists at a distance of one base, and base qualities are not known. The study was a case-control design nested within a healthcare worker cohort in London, UK, with weekly nasopharyngeal swab PCR tests and blood sampling. Healthcare workers were enrolled in the week of the UK lockdown, from 23 to 31 March 2020, and were followed every week for up to roughly 16 weeks. General findings and caveats noted by the study authors: VDJdb matching was skewed toward anti-spike CD8 responses, so virus-specific expansions were likely underestimated and private and CD4 specificities were missed.

This TCR was sampled from an adult who was a healthcare worker with PCR-confirmed SARS-CoV-2 infection or an uninfected control (not recorded which). The specimen was whole blood, collected at baseline.

The nucleotide sequence reads TGTGCCAGCAGCCCGGGACAGGGTTCGAATGAGCAGTTCTTC. Its protein is CASSPGQGSNEQFF. The sequence is built from TRBV11-3 and TRBJ2-1, and 9 junction bases match TRBD1. CDR1 and CDR2, per the germline V gene, are SGHNT and YENEEA. From the cysteine up to the phenylalanine, the CDR3 has a length of 14 residues. CDR3 DNA is the only sequence kept; it has 42 bases, read in frame from the first base. Germline trimming amounts to 5 bases on V and 7 bases on J, with 6 as the count of junction bases outside the gene matches.